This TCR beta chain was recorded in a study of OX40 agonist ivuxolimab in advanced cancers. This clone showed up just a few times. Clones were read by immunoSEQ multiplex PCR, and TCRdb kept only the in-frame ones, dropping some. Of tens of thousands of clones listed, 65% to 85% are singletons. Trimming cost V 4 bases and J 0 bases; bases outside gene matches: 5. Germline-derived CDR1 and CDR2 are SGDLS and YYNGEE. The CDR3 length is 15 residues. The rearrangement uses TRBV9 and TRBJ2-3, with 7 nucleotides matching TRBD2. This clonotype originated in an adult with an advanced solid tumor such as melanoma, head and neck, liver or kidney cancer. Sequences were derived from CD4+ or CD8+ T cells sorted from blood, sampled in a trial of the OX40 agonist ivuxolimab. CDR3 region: CASSWSGGSTDTQYF. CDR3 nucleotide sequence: TGTGCCAGCAGCTGGTCGGGAGGAAGCACAGATACGCAGTATTTT.